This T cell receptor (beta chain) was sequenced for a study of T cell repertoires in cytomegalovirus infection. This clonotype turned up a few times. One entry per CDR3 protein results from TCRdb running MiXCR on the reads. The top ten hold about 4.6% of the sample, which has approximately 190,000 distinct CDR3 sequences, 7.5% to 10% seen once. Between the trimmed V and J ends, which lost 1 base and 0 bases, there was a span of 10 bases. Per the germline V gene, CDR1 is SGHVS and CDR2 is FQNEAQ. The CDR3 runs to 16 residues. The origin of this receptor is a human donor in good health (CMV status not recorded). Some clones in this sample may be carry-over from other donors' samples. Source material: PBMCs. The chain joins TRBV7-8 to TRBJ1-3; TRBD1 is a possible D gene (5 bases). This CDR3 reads CASSLDGTASGNTIYF. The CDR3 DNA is TGTGCCAGCAGCTTAGATGGGACGGCCTCTGGAAACACCATATATTTT.